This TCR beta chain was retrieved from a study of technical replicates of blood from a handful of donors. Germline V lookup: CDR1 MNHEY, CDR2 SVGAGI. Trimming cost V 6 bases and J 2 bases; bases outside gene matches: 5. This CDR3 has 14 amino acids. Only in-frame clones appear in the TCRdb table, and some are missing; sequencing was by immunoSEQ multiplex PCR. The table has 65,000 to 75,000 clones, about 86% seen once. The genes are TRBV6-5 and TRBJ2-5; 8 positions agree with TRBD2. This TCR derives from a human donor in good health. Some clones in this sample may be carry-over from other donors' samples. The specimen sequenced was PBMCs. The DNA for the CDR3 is TGTGCCAGCAGCCTCGGCGGGGGGCAAGAGACCCAGTACTTC. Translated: CASSLGGGQETQYF.